The T cell receptor beta chain under discussion was sequenced for a study of human T cells and chemical hapten exposure. Study-wide findings and caveats: With DPC sensitization, TCRs exceeding 1 in 1000 frequency showed no change.

Note on this clonotype: Its target is unknown. This sequence may be a read error, since a much larger clone differs from it by one base.

Indicated time point: healthy volunteer bleed at 2 weeks. Unfractionated whole blood served as the source for total RNA extraction. This CDR3 spans 16 amino acids. Per the germline V gene, CDR1 is LGHNA and CDR2 is YNFKEQ. V shed 1 base, J shed 2 bases, and the junction held 5 bases outside the gene matches. The authors' processing: Sampled TCR counts reached a median of roughly 98,000 per sample, with values ranging from roughly 20,000 to 700,000. MiXCR, run by TCRdb on the RACE reads, gives a single entry per CDR3 protein. TCRdb's processing, not the authors' own work, is the source of the V and J calls. The sample has roughly 130,000 distinct CDR3 sequences; approximately 10% are singletons.

The V gene is TRBV4-2, the J gene TRBJ2-1; 7 bases map to TRBD2. The sequencing sample was made of whole blood. This clonotype originated in a male donor in good health. Some clones in this sample may be carry-over from other donors' samples. The CDR3 DNA is TGTGCCAGCAGCCAAGGGAGCGGGGTCGCCTACAATGAGCAGTTCTTC. As protein: CASSQGSGVAYNEQFF.